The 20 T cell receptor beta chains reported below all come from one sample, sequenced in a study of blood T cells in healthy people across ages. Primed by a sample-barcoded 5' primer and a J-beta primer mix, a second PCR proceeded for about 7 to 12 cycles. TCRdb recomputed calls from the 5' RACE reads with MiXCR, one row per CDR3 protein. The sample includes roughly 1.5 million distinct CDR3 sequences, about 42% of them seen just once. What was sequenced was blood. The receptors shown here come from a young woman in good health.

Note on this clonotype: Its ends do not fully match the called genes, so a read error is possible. The CDR3 is CASSSGTLETRYF. The DNA for the CDR3 is TGTGCCAGCAGCTCTGGAACCTTAGAGACCCGGTACTTC. The chain uses TRBV28 and TRBJ2-5; D ambiguous. The CDR3 has 13 residues. Germline CDR1 is MDHEN and CDR2 is SYDVKM. Full variable domain (remainder filled in from reference TRBV28 and TRBJ2-5): DVKVTQSSRYLVKRTGEKVFLECVQDMDHENMFWYRQDPGLGLRLIYFSYDVKMKEKGDIPEGYSVSREKKERFSLILESASTNQTSMYLCASSSGTLETRYFGPGTRLLVL.

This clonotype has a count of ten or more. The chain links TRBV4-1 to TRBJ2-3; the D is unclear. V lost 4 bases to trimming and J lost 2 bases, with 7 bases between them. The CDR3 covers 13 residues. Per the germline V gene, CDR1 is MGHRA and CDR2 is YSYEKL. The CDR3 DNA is TGCGCCAGCAGCCGAGCTCTCACAGATACGCAGTATTTT. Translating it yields CASSRALTDTQYF.

CDR3 sequence: CASSLAVSVGETQYF. The DNA of the CDR3 is TGCGCCAGCAGCTTGGCGGTTAGCGTCGGAGAGACCCAGTACTTC. V gene TRBV5-1 combines with J gene TRBJ2-5; D may be TRBD2 (5 bases). V dropped 0 bases and J dropped 4 bases, with 13 bases sitting between them. Germline V gives CDR1 SGHRS, CDR2 YFSETQ. This CDR3 contains 15 residues.

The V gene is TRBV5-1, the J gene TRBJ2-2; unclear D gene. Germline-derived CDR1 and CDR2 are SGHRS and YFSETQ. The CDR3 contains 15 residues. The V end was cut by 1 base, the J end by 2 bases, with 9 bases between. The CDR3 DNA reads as TGCGCCAGCAGCTTGTGGGCAGTAAACACCGGGGAGCTGTTTTTT. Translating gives CASSLWAVNTGELFF.

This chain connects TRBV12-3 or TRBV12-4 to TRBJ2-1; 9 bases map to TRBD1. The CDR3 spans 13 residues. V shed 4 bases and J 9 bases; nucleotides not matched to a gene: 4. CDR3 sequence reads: CASSWTGEGEQFF. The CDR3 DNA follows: TGTGCCAGCAGTTGGACAGGGGAAGGTGAGCAGTTCTTC.

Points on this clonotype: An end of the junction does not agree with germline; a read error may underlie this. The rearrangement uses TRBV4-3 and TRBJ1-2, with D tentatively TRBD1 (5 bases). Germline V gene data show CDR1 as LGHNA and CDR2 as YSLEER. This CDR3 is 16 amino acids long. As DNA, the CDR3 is TGCGCCAGCAACCAAGAGTATCCGGGGACTACCTATGGCTACACCTTC. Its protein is CASNQEYPGTTYGYTF.

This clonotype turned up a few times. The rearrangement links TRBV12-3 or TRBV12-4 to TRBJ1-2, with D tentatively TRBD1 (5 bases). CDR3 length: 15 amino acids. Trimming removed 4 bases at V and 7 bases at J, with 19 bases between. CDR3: CASSYAGGGAAGYTF. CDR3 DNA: TGTGCCAGCAGTTACGCAGGAGGTGGGGCCGCTGGCTACACCTTC.

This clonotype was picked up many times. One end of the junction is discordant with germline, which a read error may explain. The CDR3 sequence: CSASPSGGFQVTQYF. CDR3 DNA: TGCAGTGCTAGTCCTAGCGGCGGATTTCAAGTGACCCAGTACTTC. The rearrangement uses TRBV20-1 and TRBJ2-5; the match to TRBD2 covers 7 bases. Germline-derived CDR1 and CDR2 are DFQATT and SNEGSKA (reference sequence). There are 15 residues in the CDR3.

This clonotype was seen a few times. The CDR3 nucleotides read TGTGCCAGCAGGCTACAGGGTCCGCAGCAGTACTTC. This codes for CASRLQGPQQYF. V usage is TRBV28 and J usage is TRBJ2-7, with TRBD1 as a possible D gene (6 bases). Trimming shortened V by 6 bases and J by 8 bases, and 14 bases separated the two germline ends. The CDR3 has 12 residues. Germline CDR1 MDHEN, CDR2 SYDVKM.

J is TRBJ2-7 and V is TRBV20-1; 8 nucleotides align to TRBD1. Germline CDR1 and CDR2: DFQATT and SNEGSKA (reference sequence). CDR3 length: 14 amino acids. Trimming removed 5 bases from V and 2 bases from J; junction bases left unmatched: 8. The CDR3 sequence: CSAGRAGGPYEQYF. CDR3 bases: TGCAGTGCTGGACGGGCAGGGGGCCCCTACGAGCAGTACTTC.

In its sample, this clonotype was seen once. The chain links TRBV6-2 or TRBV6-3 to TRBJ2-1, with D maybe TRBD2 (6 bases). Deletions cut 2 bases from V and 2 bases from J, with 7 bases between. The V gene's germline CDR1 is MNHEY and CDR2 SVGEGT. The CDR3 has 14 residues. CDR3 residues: CASSYTSPYNEQFF. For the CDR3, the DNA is TGTGCCAGCAGTTACACTAGCCCCTACAATGAGCAGTTCTTC.

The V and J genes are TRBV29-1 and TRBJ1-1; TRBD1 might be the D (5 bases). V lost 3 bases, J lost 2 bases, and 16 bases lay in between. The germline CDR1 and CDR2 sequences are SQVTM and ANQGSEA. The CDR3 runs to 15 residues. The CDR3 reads CSVDPGWGENTEAFF. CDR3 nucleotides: TGCAGCGTTGATCCGGGTTGGGGGGAAAACACTGAAGCTTTCTTT. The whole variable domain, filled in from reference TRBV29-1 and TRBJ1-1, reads SAVISQKPSRDICQRGTSLTIQCQVDSQVTMMFWYRQQPGQSLTLIATANQGSEATYESGFVIDKFPISRPNLTFSTLTVSNMSPEDSSIYLCSVDPGWGENTEAFFGQGTRLTVV.

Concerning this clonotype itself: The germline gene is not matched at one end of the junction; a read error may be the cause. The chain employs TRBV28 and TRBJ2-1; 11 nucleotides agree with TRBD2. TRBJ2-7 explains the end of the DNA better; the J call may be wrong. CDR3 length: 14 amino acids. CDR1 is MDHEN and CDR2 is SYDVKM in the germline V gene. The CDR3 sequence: CAGRQLAGEDEQYF. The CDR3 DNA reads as TGTGCCGGCAGACAACTAGCGGGAGAAGACGAGCAGTACTTC.

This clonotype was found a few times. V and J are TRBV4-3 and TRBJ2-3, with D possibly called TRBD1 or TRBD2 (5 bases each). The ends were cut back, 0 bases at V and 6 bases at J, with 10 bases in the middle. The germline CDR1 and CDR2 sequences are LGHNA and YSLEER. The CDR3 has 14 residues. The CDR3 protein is CASSQEGPPDTQYF. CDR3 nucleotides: TGCGCCAGCAGCCAAGAGGGACCTCCGGATACGCAGTATTTT.

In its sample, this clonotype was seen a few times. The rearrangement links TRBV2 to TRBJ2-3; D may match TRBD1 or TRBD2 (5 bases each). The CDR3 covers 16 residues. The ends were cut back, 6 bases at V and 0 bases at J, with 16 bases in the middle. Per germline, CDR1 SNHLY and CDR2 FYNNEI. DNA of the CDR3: TGTGCCAGCAGCGGCTGGGGACGGTCTAGCACAGATACGCAGTATTTT. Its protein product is CASSGWGRSSTDTQYF.

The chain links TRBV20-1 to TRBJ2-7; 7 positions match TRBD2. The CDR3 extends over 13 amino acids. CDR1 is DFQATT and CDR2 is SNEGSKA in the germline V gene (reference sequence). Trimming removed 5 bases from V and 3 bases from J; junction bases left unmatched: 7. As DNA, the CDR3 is TGCAGTGCTGAGCGGGAAGACTACTACGAGCAGTACTTC. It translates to CSAEREDYYEQYF.

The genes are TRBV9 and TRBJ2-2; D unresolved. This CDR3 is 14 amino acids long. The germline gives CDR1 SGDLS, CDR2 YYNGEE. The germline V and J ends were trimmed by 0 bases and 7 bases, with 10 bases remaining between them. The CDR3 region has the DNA TGTGCCAGCAGCGTAGCGGGCCGACGCGGGGAGCTGTTTTTT. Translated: CASSVAGRRGELFF.

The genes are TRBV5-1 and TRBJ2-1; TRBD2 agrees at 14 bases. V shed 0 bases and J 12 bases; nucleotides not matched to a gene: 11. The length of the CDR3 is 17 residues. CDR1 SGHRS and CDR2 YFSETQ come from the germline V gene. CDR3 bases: TGCGCCAGCAGCTTGGATGGGACTAGCGGGAGCGGTTGTACGCAGTTCTTC. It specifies CASSLDGTSGSGCTQFF.

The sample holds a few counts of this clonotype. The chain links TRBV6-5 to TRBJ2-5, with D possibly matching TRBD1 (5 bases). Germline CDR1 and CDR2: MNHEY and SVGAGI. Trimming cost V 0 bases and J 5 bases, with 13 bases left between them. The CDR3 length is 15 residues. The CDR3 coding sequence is TGTGCCAGCAGTTACTCTGGCAGGGTTGGGGAGACCCAGTACTTC. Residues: CASSYSGRVGETQYF.

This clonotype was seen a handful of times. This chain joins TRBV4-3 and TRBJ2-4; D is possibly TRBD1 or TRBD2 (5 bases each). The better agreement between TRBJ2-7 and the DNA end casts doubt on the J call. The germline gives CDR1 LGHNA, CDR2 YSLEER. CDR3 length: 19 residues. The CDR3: CASSQEPLLGPERAYEQYF. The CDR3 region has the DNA TGCGCCAGCAGCCAAGAACCCCTATTGGGACCGGAGAGGGCCTACGAGCAGTACTTC.